These 12 T cell receptor beta chains originate from one sample sequenced in a study of T cells in Graves' hyperthyroidism and ophthalmopathy. RNA transcripts served as the template for amplifying TCR beta CDR3 regions. A set of HTBI primers served as the primers for a first-round RT-PCR of the TCR CDR3. TCRdb analysed the multiplex PCR reads with MiXCR anew, one entry per CDR3 protein. The sample has 140,000 or so distinct CDR3 sequences, less than 25% seen once; the top ten hold around 69%. Sequencing input: blood. The source of these receptors is a woman aged 45-65 years with Graves' hyperthyroidism that later progressed to Graves' ophthalmopathy.

DNA of the CDR3: TGTGCCAGCAGCCCGGGTTCGGAGCAGTTCTTC. This encodes CASSPGSEQFF. The chain joins TRBV5-6 to TRBJ2-1; D not resolved. The CDR3 length is 11 residues. Trimming pared 4 bases from V and 10 bases from J, leaving 9 bases between. Germline CDR1 SGHDT, CDR2 YYEEEE.

This clonotype showed up many times. Here the CDR3 DNA reads TGTGCCAGCAGCTTAGGAAGGCAGGGGGCCCCAGGCACCGGGGAGCTGTTTTTT. This translates into CASSLGRQGAPGTGELFF. V is TRBV11-2 and J is TRBJ2-2; 8 bases map to TRBD1. CDR3 length equals 18 residues. CDR1 is SGHAT and CDR2 is FQNNGV in the germline V gene. The V and J ends lost 1 base and 4 bases, in that order; junction bases with no gene match: 11.

This clonotype was counted a few times. The V call is TRBV7-2, the J call TRBJ2-2, with D possibly TRBD2 on 6 matching bases. The CDR3 length is 14 residues. Germline-derived CDR1 and CDR2 are SGHTA and FQGNSA. V lost 1 base, J lost 4 bases, and 7 bases lay in between. DNA for the CDR3: TGTGCCAGCAGCTTAGGGACTACCACCGGGGAGCTGTTTTTT. As protein: CASSLGTTTGELFF.

This rearrangement joins TRBV27 to TRBJ2-1; possible D gene TRBD1, 5 bases. Germline V CDR1 and CDR2: MNHEY, SMNVEV (reference sequence). This CDR3 has 16 amino acids. V lost 5 bases to trimming and J lost 9 bases, with 23 bases between them. Written as DNA, the CDR3 is TGTGCCAGCAGTCCCTTCCAGGCAGGGCAATGGGGTGAGCAGTTCTTC. It codes for CASSPFQAGQWGEQFF.

In this sample, this clonotype turned up many times. The chain links TRBV7-2 to TRBJ1-5; 10 bases fit TRBD1. The J segment lost 6 bases and the V segment lost 2 bases, leaving 10 bases of the junction unmatched. Germline V lookup: CDR1 SGHTA, CDR2 FQGNSA. The CDR3 runs to 17 residues. CDR3 in amino acids: CASSLNSLGQGLQPQHF. CDR3 nucleotides: TGTGCCAGCAGCTTAAATTCTTTGGGACAGGGGCTTCAGCCCCAGCATTTT.

This clonotype was recorded at least ten times. CDR3 bases: TGTGCCAGCAGTCCAGGGGTCCGGGGCTACACCTTC. Its translation is CASSPGVRGYTF. The chain recombines TRBV28 with TRBJ1-2, with D perhaps matching TRBD1 (6 bases). The CDR3 runs 12 residues. V was cut by 5 bases and J by 8 bases, with 12 bases left in between. The germline V gene has CDR1 MDHEN and CDR2 SYDVKM.

This chain uses TRBV7-9 with TRBJ2-1; TRBD1 is a possible D gene (5 bases). Germline lookup yields CDR1 SEHNR and CDR2 FQNEAQ (reference sequence). V shed 5 bases and J shed 8 bases, with 19 bases lying between them. The CDR3 is 15 amino acids. CDR3 amino acids: CASSTTRDSGYEQFF. The DNA for the CDR3 is TGTGCCAGCAGCACCACCCGAGACAGTGGCTATGAGCAGTTCTTC.

This clonotype was seen repeatedly, ten times or more. This sequence joins TRBV7-3 and TRBJ2-3, with 11 positions matching TRBD2. This CDR3 has 15 amino acids. J lost 5 bases, V lost 4 bases, and 5 bases had no gene match. Germline V gene sequence: CDR1 SGHTA, CDR2 FQGTGA. The CDR3 reads CASSSTGLAGDTQYF. CDR3 sequence (DNA): TGTGCCAGCAGCTCCACAGGACTAGCGGGAGATACGCAGTATTTT.

This clonotype was detected only a few times. The V call is TRBV6-1, the J call TRBJ2-5; TRBD2 is a possible D gene (7 bases). Germline-derived CDR1 and CDR2 are MNHNS and SASEGT. This CDR3 spans 14 amino acids. V was shortened by 10 bases and J by 5 bases, with 20 bases between the two germline ends. CDR3 loop: CATCRREGEETQYF. CDR3 DNA: TGTGCCACCTGCCGGAGGGAGGGGGAGGAGACCCAGTACTTC.

This clonotype has only a few counts. This chain links TRBV2 with TRBJ2-1, with D tentatively TRBD1 (7 bases). Trimming pared 1 base from V and 0 bases from J, leaving 10 bases between. From germline, CDR1 is SNHLY and CDR2 FYNNEI. The CDR3 is 16 residues long. The CDR3 region is CASSEGQGGSYNEQFF. CDR3 bases: TGTGCCAGCAGTGAAGGGCAGGGGGGCTCCTACAATGAGCAGTTCTTC.

V and J are TRBV14 and TRBJ2-1; D might be TRBD2 (7 bases). Trimming left V 4 bases short and J 2 bases short, with 12 bases between. The CDR3 is 15 amino acids. CDR1 and CDR2 (germline): SGHDN, FVKESK. CDR3 protein: CASSRLGGPYNEQFF. The CDR3 nucleotides read TGTGCCAGCAGCCGCCTCGGGGGGCCCTACAATGAGCAGTTCTTC.

This clonotype was seen more than once but under ten times. The V gene is TRBV30, the J gene TRBJ2-7, with 7 bases fitting TRBD1. With 0 bases clipped from V and 2 bases from J, the junction kept 7 bases outside the gene matches. The germline V gene encodes CDR1 GTSNPN and CDR2 SVGIG (reference sequence). CDR3 length: 15 amino acids. The CDR3 region is CAWSVLGQSAYEQYF. The CDR3, as DNA: TGTGCCTGGAGTGTACTGGGACAGTCAGCCTACGAGCAGTACTTC.